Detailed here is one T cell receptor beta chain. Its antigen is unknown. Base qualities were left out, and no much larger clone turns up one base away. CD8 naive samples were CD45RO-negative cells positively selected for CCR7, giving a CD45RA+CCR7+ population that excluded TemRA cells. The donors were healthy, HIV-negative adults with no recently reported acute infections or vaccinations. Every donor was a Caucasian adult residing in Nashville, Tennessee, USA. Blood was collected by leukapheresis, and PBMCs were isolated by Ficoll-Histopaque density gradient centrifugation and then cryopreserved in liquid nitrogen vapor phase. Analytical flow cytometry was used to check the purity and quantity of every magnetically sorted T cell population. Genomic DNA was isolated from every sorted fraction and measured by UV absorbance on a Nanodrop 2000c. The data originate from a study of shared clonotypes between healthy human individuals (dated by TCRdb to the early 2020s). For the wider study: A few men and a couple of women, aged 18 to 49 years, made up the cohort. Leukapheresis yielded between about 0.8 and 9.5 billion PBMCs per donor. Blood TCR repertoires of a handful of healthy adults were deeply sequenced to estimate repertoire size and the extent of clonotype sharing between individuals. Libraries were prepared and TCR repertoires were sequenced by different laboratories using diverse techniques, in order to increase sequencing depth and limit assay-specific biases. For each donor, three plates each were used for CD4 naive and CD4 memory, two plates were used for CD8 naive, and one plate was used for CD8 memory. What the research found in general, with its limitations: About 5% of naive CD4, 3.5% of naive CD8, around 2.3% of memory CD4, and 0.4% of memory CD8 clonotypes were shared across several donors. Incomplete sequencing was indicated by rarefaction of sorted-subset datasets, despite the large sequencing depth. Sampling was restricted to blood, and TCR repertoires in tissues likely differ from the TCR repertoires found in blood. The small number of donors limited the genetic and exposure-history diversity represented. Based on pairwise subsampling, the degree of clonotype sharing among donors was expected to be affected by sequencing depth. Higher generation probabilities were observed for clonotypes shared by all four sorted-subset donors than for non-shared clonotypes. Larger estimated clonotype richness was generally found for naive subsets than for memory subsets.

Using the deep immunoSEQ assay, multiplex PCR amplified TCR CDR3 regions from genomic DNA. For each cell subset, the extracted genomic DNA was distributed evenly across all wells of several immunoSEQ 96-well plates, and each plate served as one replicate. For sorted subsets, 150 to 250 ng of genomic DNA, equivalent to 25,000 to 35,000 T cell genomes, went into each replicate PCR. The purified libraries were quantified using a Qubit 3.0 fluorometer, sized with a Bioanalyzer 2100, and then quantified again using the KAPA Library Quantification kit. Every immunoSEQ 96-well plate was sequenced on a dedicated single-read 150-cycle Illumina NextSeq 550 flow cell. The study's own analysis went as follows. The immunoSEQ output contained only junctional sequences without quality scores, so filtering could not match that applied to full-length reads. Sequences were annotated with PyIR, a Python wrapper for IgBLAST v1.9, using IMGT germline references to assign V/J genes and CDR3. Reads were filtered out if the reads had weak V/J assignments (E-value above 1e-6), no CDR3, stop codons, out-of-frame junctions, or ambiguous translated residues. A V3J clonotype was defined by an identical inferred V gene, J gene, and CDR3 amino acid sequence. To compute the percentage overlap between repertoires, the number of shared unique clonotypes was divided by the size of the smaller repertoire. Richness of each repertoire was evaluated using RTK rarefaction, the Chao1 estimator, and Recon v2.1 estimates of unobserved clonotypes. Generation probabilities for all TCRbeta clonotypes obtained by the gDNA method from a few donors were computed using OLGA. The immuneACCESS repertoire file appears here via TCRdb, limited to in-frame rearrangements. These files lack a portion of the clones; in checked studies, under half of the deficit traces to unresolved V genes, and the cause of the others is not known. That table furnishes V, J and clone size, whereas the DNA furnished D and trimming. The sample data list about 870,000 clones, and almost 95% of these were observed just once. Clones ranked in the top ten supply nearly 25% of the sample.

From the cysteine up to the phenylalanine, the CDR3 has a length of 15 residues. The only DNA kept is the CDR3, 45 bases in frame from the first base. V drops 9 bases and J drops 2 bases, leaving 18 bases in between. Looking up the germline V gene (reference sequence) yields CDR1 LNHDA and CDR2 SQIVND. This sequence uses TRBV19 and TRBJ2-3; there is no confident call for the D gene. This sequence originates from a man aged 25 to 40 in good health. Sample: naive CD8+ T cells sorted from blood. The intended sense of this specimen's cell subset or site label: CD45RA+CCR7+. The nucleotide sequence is TGTGCCAGCACTCAAACTGGACCATTCACAGATACGCAGTATTTT. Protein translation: CASTQTGPFTDTQYF.